What follows are 27 T cell receptor beta chains derived from one specimen sequenced in a study of Tregs in tolerant kidney transplant recipients. Repertoires were generated with immunoSEQ multiplex PCR, while TCRdb's copy carries only in-frame clones and drops some. The sample has under 90,000 clones, roughly 90% seen once; the top ten hold 1.5% to 2%. Recipients received nonmyeloablative bone marrow transplants from related graft donors, with transient mixed chimerism. Specimen: CD4+ T cells from blood (PBMCs), collected 24 months after the transplant. Source of these receptors: a human patient who received a combined kidney and bone marrow transplant. Some T cells may originate from the graft donor.

The chain joins TRBV6-6 to TRBJ1-1; a weak D match, TRBD1 (5 bases). The CDR3 totals 16 residues. The germline V gene encodes CDR1 MNHNY and CDR2 SVGAGI (reference sequence). The V gene lost 2 bases and the J gene lost 0 bases, with 13 bases spanning the gap. The CDR3 DNA is TGTGCCAGCAGTTACCCCAAGGCCAGGGTGAACACTGAAGCTTTCTTT. This codes for CASSYPKARVNTEAFF.

This clone showed up just once. This rearrangement joins TRBV5-1 to TRBJ2-3; 10 bases agree with TRBD2. CDR1 is SGHRS and CDR2 is YFSETQ in the germline V gene. The length of the CDR3 is 14 residues. Germline trimming cut 7 bases from V and 10 bases from J; bases unmatched to any gene: 12. This CDR3 reads CASESGGAGSSQYF. The CDR3 coding sequence is TGCGCCAGCGAGAGCGGGGGGGCCGGGAGCTCGCAGTATTTT.

V is TRBV7-2 and J is TRBJ2-5; the match to TRBD2 covers 9 bases. J was trimmed by 4 bases and V by 4 bases; bases with no gene match: 10. The CDR3 spans 16 residues. CDR1 and CDR2 from the germline V gene are SGHTA and FQGNSA. CDR3 in amino acids: CASSSYSGSTRETQYF. The CDR3 coding sequence is TGTGCCAGCAGCTCATATAGCGGGAGCACCCGAGAGACCCAGTACTTC.

This clone was seen only a few times. The chain couples TRBV16 to TRBJ1-4, with 7 bases matching TRBD1. CDR1 is KGHSY and CDR2 is FQNENV in the germline V gene. V was clipped by 5 bases and J by 8 bases; unmatched bases: 5. The CDR3 spans 13 residues. The CDR3, as DNA: TGTGCCAGCAGCAAACCGGGACAGGAAAAACTGTTTTTT. It codes for CASSKPGQEKLFF. Full variable domain (missing parts from reference TRBV16 and TRBJ1-4): GEEVAQTPKHLVRGEGQKAKLYCAPIKGHSYVFWYQQVLKNEFKFLISFQNENVFDETGMPKERFSAKCLPNSPCSLEIQATKLEDSAVYFCASSKPGQEKLFFGSGTQLSVL.

The V gene is TRBV7-9, the J gene TRBJ2-5; D remains ambiguous. The DNA matches TRBJ2-7 better at its end, which makes the J call doubtful. Per the germline V gene, CDR1 is SEHNR and CDR2 is FQNEAQ (reference sequence). The CDR3 loop spans 12 amino acids. CDR3 nucleotides: TGTGCCAGCAGCTCCCTTCTATACGAGCAGTACTTC. It yields the protein CASSSLLYEQYF.

The rearrangement links TRBV7-2 to TRBJ1-6, with a possible D match to TRBD1 (6 bases). Trimming removed 1 base at V and 6 bases at J, with 10 bases between. Germline assignment: CDR1 SGHTA and CDR2 FQGNSA. The CDR3 spans 15 residues. As DNA, the CDR3 is TGTGCCAGCAGCTTAGTTGGACAGAGTAATTCACCCCTCCACTTT. Translated, it gives CASSLVGQSNSPLHF.

This clone showed up just once. The CDR3 is CASSYVDRILPNEQFF. In DNA form, the CDR3 reads TGTGCCAGCAGTTACGTAGACAGAATCCTCCCCAATGAGCAGTTCTTC. The chain has TRBV6-5 and TRBJ2-1; TRBD1 might be the D (5 bases). The ends were cut back, 2 bases at V and 6 bases at J, with 17 bases in the middle. Looked up from germline, CDR1 is MNHEY and CDR2 is SVGAGI. This CDR3 is built from 16 residues.

The CDR3 bases are TGTGCCAGCTCACCGGGCGGGATTCGAGAGACCCAGTACTTC. It translates to CASSPGGIRETQYF. This chain connects TRBV18 to TRBJ2-5, with D possibly matching TRBD2 (6 bases). V was pared by 3 bases and J by 4 bases, with 12 bases between. The CDR3 sequence is 14 residues long. CDR1 KGHSH and CDR2 LQKENI come from the germline V gene. Full variable domain (outside the CDR3, taken from reference TRBV18 and TRBJ2-5): NAGVMQNPRHLVRRRGQEARLRCSPMKGHSHVYWYRQLPEEGLKFMVYLQKENIIDESGMPKERFSAEFPKEGPSILRIQQVVRGDSAAYFCASSPGGIRETQYFGPGTRLLVL.

The chain links TRBV10-3 to TRBJ1-5; tentatively, D is TRBD1 (5 bases). From germline, CDR1 is ENHRY and CDR2 SYGVKD. This CDR3 spans 14 amino acids. Deletions cut 2 bases from V and 3 bases from J, with 8 bases between. The CDR3 protein is CAISEAGFNQPQHF. The CDR3 DNA follows: TGTGCCATCAGTGAGGCAGGGTTCAATCAGCCCCAGCATTTT.

The V gene is TRBV4-3, the J gene TRBJ2-2, with 16 bases identical to TRBD2. Germline-derived CDR1 and CDR2 are LGHNA and YSLEER. V shed 4 bases and J 4 bases; nucleotides not matched to a gene: 3. The CDR3 is 17 residues long. The CDR3 loop is CASSLGLAGGPTGELFF. The CDR3 DNA follows: TGCGCCAGCAGCCTGGGACTAGCGGGGGGGCCCACCGGGGAGCTGTTTTTT.

The chain joins TRBV5-6 to TRBJ1-5; no firm D call. V was trimmed by 2 bases and J by 3 bases, leaving 6 bases between them. The CDR3 spans 13 residues. Germline loops: CDR1 SGHDT, CDR2 YYEEEE. This CDR3 is CASSFEPNQPQHF. CDR3 DNA: TGTGCCAGCAGCTTTGAGCCCAATCAGCCCCAGCATTTT.

This chain joins TRBV4-3 and TRBJ2-2; 11 bases are shared with TRBD1. The CDR3 length is 15 residues. The V segment lost 1 base and the J segment 7 bases; nucleotides outside the gene matches: 2. Germline V gene sequence: CDR1 LGHNA, CDR2 YSLEER. The DNA of the CDR3 is TGCGCCAGCAGCCAAGGGACAGGGGGCCACGGGGAGCTGTTTTTT. It specifies CASSQGTGGHGELFF.

The chain couples TRBV18 to TRBJ2-7; 8 bases line up with TRBD1. The trim removed 3 bases at V and 2 bases at J, leaving 6 bases unmatched. The V gene's germline CDR1 is KGHSH and CDR2 LQKENI. This CDR3 spans 15 amino acids. The CDR3 region is CASSPRTGSTYEQYF. CDR3 nucleotide sequence: TGTGCCAGCTCACCCCGGACAGGGTCCACCTACGAGCAGTACTTC.

V gene TRBV6-5 combines with J gene TRBJ1-1; D possibly corresponds to TRBD1 (5 bases). Trimming pared 7 bases from V and 2 bases from J, leaving 14 bases between. CDR3 length: 14 amino acids. Germline-derived CDR1 and CDR2 are MNHEY and SVGAGI. CDR3 in DNA: TGTGCCAGCAATCAGGGAACTGTAAACACTGAAGCTTTCTTT. It yields the protein CASNQGTVNTEAFF.

The rearrangement joins TRBV21-1 to TRBJ2-5; TRBD1 is the table's D call, not checked against the DNA. TRBV21-1 is shown as a pseudogene. The CDR3 spans 13 residues. The DNA for the CDR3 is TGTGCCAGCACCTACAGGGGTTTCGAGACCCAGTACTTC. Its translation is CASTYRGFETQYF.

This chain connects TRBV19 to TRBJ2-1; 8 nucleotides align to TRBD2. Per germline, CDR1 LNHDA and CDR2 SQIVND (reference sequence). Trimming at V came to 9 bases and at J to 0 bases, leaving 16 bases not matched to a gene. This CDR3 is 18 amino acids long. CDR3 loop: CASQAWAGAGGSYNEQFF. The CDR3 DNA is TGTGCCAGCCAGGCGTGGGCAGGGGCGGGAGGCTCCTACAATGAGCAGTTCTTC.

The chain carries TRBV7-2 and TRBJ2-7; 9 nucleotides line up with TRBD2. The CDR3 length is 15 residues. Germline CDR1 SGHTA, CDR2 FQGNSA. V lost 0 bases, J lost 0 bases, and 0 bases stayed unmatched. CDR3 DNA: TGTGCCAGCAGCTTAGCTAGCGGGAGCTCCTACGAGCAGTACTTC. Translated, it gives CASSLASGSSYEQYF.

The rearrangement joins TRBV10-3 to TRBJ2-1; 10 bases are shared with TRBD2. Germline CDR1 is ENHRY and CDR2 is SYGVKD. The CDR3 consists of 16 residues. The V gene end was trimmed by 10 bases and the J gene end by 1 base; junction bases not matched to a gene: 10. CDR3 nucleotides: TGTGCCACGTCGATAGCGGGGGGCCTTTCCTACAATGAGCAGTTCTTC. Its protein is CATSIAGGLSYNEQFF.

V is TRBV28 and J is TRBJ2-2; TRBD1 is a possible D gene (6 bases). Germline-derived CDR1 and CDR2 are MDHEN and SYDVKM. With 6 bases removed from V and 7 bases from J, the gap between germline ends came to 15 bases. The CDR3 has 14 amino acids. CDR3 sequence: CASRHQGIGGELFF. CDR3 nucleotides: TGTGCCAGCAGGCATCAGGGGATAGGCGGGGAGCTGTTTTTT. The full variable domain, its missing parts supplied by reference TRBV28 and TRBJ2-2, is DVKVTQSSRYLVKRTGEKVFLECVQDMDHENMFWYRQDPGLGLRLIYFSYDVKMKEKGDIPEGYSVSREKKERFSLILESASTNQTSMYLCASRHQGIGGELFFGEGSRLTVL.

V gene TRBV15 combines with J gene TRBJ2-3, with 8 bases that match TRBD2. The CDR3 covers 19 residues. Germline CDR1 reads LNHNV; CDR2 reads YYDKDF (reference sequence). Losses at the gene ends were 0 bases for V and 0 bases for J; bases not matched to a gene: 11. Here the CDR3 reads CATSRDVSMASGSTDTQYF. CDR3 bases: TGTGCCACCAGCAGAGATGTCAGTATGGCTAGCGGGAGCACAGATACGCAGTATTTT.

The chain joins TRBV28 to TRBJ2-7; 8 bases are a match to TRBD1. With V trimmed by 5 bases and J by 3 bases, 12 bases remained unmatched. Germline V gene data show CDR1 as MDHEN and CDR2 as SYDVKM. This CDR3 is 16 amino acids long. In nucleotides, the CDR3 is TGTGCCAGCAGTCCACCTTACAGGGGGGAAGGCTACGAGCAGTACTTC. This translates into CASSPPYRGEGYEQYF.

The chain couples TRBV30 to TRBJ1-3; no clear D gene. CDR3 length: 14 residues. CDR1 and CDR2 (germline): GTSNPN, SVGIG (reference sequence). V lost 0 bases, J lost 0 bases, and 6 bases lay in between. For the CDR3, the DNA is TGTGCCTGGAGTGTAGGGAGCTCTGGAAACACCATATATTTT. Protein: CAWSVGSSGNTIYF. Based on the CDR3 plus reference TRBV30 and TRBJ1-3, the full variable domain is SQTIHQWPATLVQPVGSPLSLECTVEGTSNPNLYWYRQAAGRGLQLLFYSVGIGQISSEVPQNLSASRPQDRQFILSSKKLLLSDSGFYLCAWSVGSSGNTIYFGEGSWLTVV.

V usage is TRBV4-2 and J usage is TRBJ1-2, with 10 positions matching TRBD1. Germline values: CDR1 LGHNA, CDR2 YNFKEQ. The J segment lost 4 bases and the V segment lost 3 bases, leaving 2 bases of the junction unmatched. CDR3 length: 14 amino acids. As DNA, the CDR3 is TGTGCCAGCAGCCAGGGACAGGGGATCTATGGCTACACCTTC. Amino acid sequence: CASSQGQGIYGYTF.

As DNA, the CDR3 is TGTGCCAGCAAAATGTCCAGGGGTAGGTCCTACGAGCAGTACTTC. Its protein is CASKMSRGRSYEQYF. The chain recombines TRBV27 with TRBJ2-7; D is perhaps TRBD1 (6 bases). V dropped 7 bases and J dropped 1 base, with 17 bases sitting between them. The CDR3 has 15 amino acids. The germline gives CDR1 MNHEY, CDR2 SMNVEV (reference sequence).

This sequence joins TRBV7-2 and TRBJ1-2; 8 bases fit TRBD1. Germline assignment: CDR1 SGHTA and CDR2 FQGNSA. The CDR3 spans 14 residues. Trimming at V came to 5 bases and at J to 10 bases, leaving 12 bases not matched to a gene. The CDR3 region has the DNA TGTGCCAGCAGCCCGCGGCGGACAGGGAACTTCTACACCTTC. This encodes CASSPRRTGNFYTF.

This clone was detected once. The chain combines TRBV6-1 with TRBJ1-5, with a possible D match to TRBD1 (5 bases). The CDR3 is 16 amino acids. Trimming removed 2 bases from V and 0 bases from J, with 11 bases in between. In germline, CDR1 is MNHNS, CDR2 SASEGT. The CDR3 region is CASSEWFRDSNQPQHF. The CDR3 DNA sequence: TGTGCCAGCAGTGAATGGTTCAGGGATAGCAATCAGCCCCAGCATTTT.

The chain joins TRBV15 to TRBJ2-2, with D unresolved. CDR3 size: 14 residues. Trimming pared 7 bases from V and 2 bases from J, leaving 11 bases between. Looked up from germline, CDR1 is LNHNV and CDR2 is YYDKDF (reference sequence). CDR3 in amino acids: CATKRLHNTGELFF. The CDR3 DNA follows: TGTGCCACCAAGAGACTCCATAACACCGGGGAGCTGTTTTTT.